This is a list of T cell receptor beta chains from one sample in a study of blood T cell repertoires in COVID-19. TCRdb's table, derived via immunoSEQ multiplex PCR, lists solely in-frame clones and lacks some. The sample carries 220,000 or so clones, 80% to 90% recorded once. The sequenced sample was PBMCs or T cells enriched from blood (not recorded which). The receptor source for this set is a woman younger than 30 in a cohort exposed to, infected with or recovered from COVID-19 (not recorded which). Both conserved end residues are part of each CDR3. The size of a clone is reported for some rows only, either as once, few or many, or as a class for expanded clones.

TRBJ1-5,NA,TRBV5-1,CASSLGGEGPQHF
TRBJ1-2,NA,TRBV2,CASKGQGYYGYTF
TRBJ2-2,NA,TRBV7-6,CASSLAGGYTGELFF
TRBJ1-5,NA,TRBV3-1/TRBV3-2,CASSPLGQGNQPQHF
TRBJ2-3,NA,TRBV19,CASRFPGGTQYF
TRBJ1-1,NA,TRBV5-1,CASSEGQGNEAFF
TRBJ2-3,NA,TRBV3-1/TRBV3-2,CASSQRGAFTDTQYF
TRBJ2-1,NA,TRBV11-2,CASSWGTTNEQFF
TRBJ1-1,NA,TRBV5-1,CASSPRVGGLSNTEAFF
TRBJ1-5,NA,TRBV27,CASRHWTGHSNQPQHF
TRBJ2-3,NA,TRBV29-1,CSVALAGGTSFTDTQYF
TRBJ1-6,few,TRBV9,CASSVAGQSSYNSPLHF
TRBJ1-2,NA,TRBV3-1/TRBV3-2,CASSQDTGNYGYTF
TRBJ2-4,NA,TRBV2,CAFRGDVKNIQYF
TRBJ2-1,NA,TRBV2,CASSLGTYSYNEQFF
TRBJ2-3,once,TRBV6-5,CATLAGMSTDTQYF
TRBJ1-5,NA,TRBV20-1,CSASPDSNQPQHF
TRBJ2-3,once,TRBV12-3/TRBV12-4,CASRLQIADTQYF
TRBJ2-1,NA,TRBV30,CAWSVGGWNEQFF
TRBJ1-1,NA,TRBV5-1,CASSLGQVDTEAFF
TRBJ2-7,NA,TRBV15,CATSRDLGTPPYEQYF
TRBJ1-1,NA,TRBV9,CASSAGTAEAFF
TRBJ1-1,NA,TRBV5-1,CASSPRTGPNTEAFF
TRBJ2-1,NA,TRBV2,CASSLAGGPIEQFF
TRBJ2-5,NA,TRBV11-2,CASSLGEVTGFRETQYF
TRBJ1-2,NA,TRBV10-3,CAISTGPQQANYGYTF
TRBJ2-1,NA,TRBV20-1,CSASYGLAGVANEQFF
TRBJ1-1,few,TRBV14,CASSPLRENTEAFF
TRBJ2-7,NA,TRBV7-6,CASSLELVKEQYF
TRBJ1-1,once,TRBV5-1,CASSLATGFNRVGTEAFF
TRBJ1-5,NA,TRBV27,CASSRQGRQPQHF
TRBJ2-3,NA,TRBV5-4,CASRPGLAETTDTQYF
TRBJ1-6,NA,TRBV7-9,CASDEGAWAKNSPLHF
TRBJ1-5,NA,TRBV27,CASSLEPGQPQHF
TRBJ2-1,NA,TRBV9,CASSRISGSGGEQFF
TRBJ2-2,NA,TRBV9,CASSVDGQGLTGELFF
TRBJ1-1,NA,TRBV7-9,CASNQGAHNEAFF
TRBJ1-2,few,TRBV11-2,CASSFVDGGAGGYTF
TRBJ1-1,NA,TRBV2,CASSEGSPGYTEAFF
TRBJ1-1,NA,TRBV21-1,CASSKVTGMNTEAFF
TRBJ2-5,NA,TRBV29-1,CSVVEAGLETQYF
TRBJ1-2,NA,TRBV19,CASSIMSLSGNGYTF
TRBJ1-1,NA,TRBV5-5,CASAVGSSLNTEAFF
TRBJ2-7,NA,TRBV11-3,CASSSQGQGHEQYF
TRBJ2-4,NA,TRBV28,CASSTSGGAGSARIQYF
TRBJ1-2,NA,TRBV4-1,CASSQGTAELYGYTF
TRBJ1-1,once,TRBV19,CASSIGPGLNTEAFF
TRBJ1-5,NA,TRBV6-5,CASSYSTSGRGQPQHF
TRBJ1-2,NA,TRBV6-2/TRBV6-3,CASTPRTSRGYTF
TRBJ2-2,NA,TRBV18,CASSPVSGNTGELFF
TRBJ2-5,NA,TRBV2,CASRTGGQETQYF
TRBJ2-1,once,TRBV30,CAWSVRSGNYNEQFF
TRBJ2-7,NA,TRBV11-3,CASSPDRSSYEQYF
TRBJ1-5,NA,TRBV10-2,CASSLTGAFNQPQHF